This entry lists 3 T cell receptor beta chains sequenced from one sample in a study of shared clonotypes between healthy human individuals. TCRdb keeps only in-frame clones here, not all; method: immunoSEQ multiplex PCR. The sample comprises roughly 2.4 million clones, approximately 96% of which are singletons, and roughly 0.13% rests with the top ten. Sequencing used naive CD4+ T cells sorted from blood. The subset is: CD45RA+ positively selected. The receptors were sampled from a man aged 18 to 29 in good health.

The CDR3 coding sequence is TGTGCCAGCAGACCGGACAGGGGGGCGAATGAGCAGTTCTTC. It is translated as CASRPDRGANEQFF. The V and J genes are TRBV5-4 and TRBJ2-1, with 10 positions matching TRBD1. CDR1 is SGHNT, CDR2 YYREEE, per germline (reference sequence). This CDR3 contains 14 residues. The trim removed 5 bases at V and 7 bases at J, leaving 6 bases unmatched.

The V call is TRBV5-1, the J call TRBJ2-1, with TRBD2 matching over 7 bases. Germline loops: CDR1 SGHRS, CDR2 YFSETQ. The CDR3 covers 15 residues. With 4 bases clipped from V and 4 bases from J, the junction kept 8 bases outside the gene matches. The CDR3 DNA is TGCGCCAGCAGCGTAACGACTAGCTCTTACAATGAGCAGTTCTTC. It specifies CASSVTTSSYNEQFF.

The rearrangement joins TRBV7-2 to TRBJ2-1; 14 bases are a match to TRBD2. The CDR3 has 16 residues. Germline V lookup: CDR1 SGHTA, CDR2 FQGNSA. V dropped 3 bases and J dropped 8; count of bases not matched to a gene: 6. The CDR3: CASSLRTSGGWDEQFF. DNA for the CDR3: TGTGCCAGCAGCTTGCGGACTAGCGGGGGGTGGGATGAGCAGTTCTTC.